One and the same sample provided the 27 T cell receptor beta chains below, sequenced in a study of T-cell memory formation after mild COVID-19 (dated by TCRdb to 2020 to 2022). The library was built by means of 5' RACE. TCRdb lists the instrument as Illumina NovaSeq 6000. Clones were called with MiXCR by TCRdb after fastp trimmed the public reads at Q25, and only in-frame beta chains were retained. All rows with the same CDR3 protein become a single entry with the most common DNA and genes. This sample lists 30,000 to 45,000 distinct CDR3 sequences; about an eighth were detected once. The ten largest make up approximately 28% of the sample. Sequenced sample: PBMCs or a T cell subset sorted from them (not recorded which). Every receptor here comes from a man aged 18-30 years who had mild COVID-19 (a few samples of this study predate the infection). The sample titles of this study are shuffled in the database, so cell type and time point are left out; the donor was told from shared clones.

At least ten counts were recorded for this clonotype. The rearrangement uses TRBV5-1 and TRBJ2-7, with 8 bases matching TRBD1. The CDR3 runs 14 residues. Germline CDR1 is SGHRS and CDR2 is YFSETQ. For the CDR3, the DNA is TGCGCCAGCAGCTTGACCTCCGGGACAGGCACATTGTTCGTC. As protein: CASSLTSGTGTLFV.

The chain couples TRBV24-1 to TRBJ2-1; the D gene could be TRBD1 or TRBD2 (5 bases each). Germline V CDR1 and CDR2: KGHDR, SFDVKD. Trimming cost V 1 base and J 10 bases, with 7 bases left between them. The CDR3 sequence is 12 residues long. The CDR3 region has the DNA TGTGCCACCAGTGATTTCCGGGGCGAGCAGTTCTTC. Amino acids: CATSDFRGEQFF.

This clonotype was seen a handful of times. The chain is built from TRBV27 and TRBJ2-5, with 8 bases lining up with TRBD2. V dropped 5 bases and J dropped 4; count of bases not matched to a gene: 15. CDR3 length: 17 residues. The germline V gene has CDR1 MNHEY and CDR2 SMNVEV (reference sequence). This CDR3 reads CASSMSGSGGGVETQYF. CDR3 nucleotide sequence: TGTGCCAGCAGTATGTCTGGGAGCGGGGGTGGCGTAGAGACCCAGTACTTC.

This clonotype was observed at least ten times. The rearrangement uses TRBV7-2 and TRBJ2-2; 7 nucleotides agree with TRBD2. The CDR3 covers 16 residues. V dropped 5 bases and J dropped 0; count of bases not matched to a gene: 6. CDR1 is SGHTA, CDR2 FQGNSA, per germline. The CDR3 DNA reads as TGTGCCAGCAGCATCTACGGGGGGACGAACACCGGGGAGCTGTTTTTT. Its protein is CASSIYGGTNTGELFF.

This clonotype was counted a few times. V and J are TRBV5-6 and TRBJ2-7; D is uncertain. V was clipped by 1 base and J by 2 bases, with 7 bases between them. This CDR3 spans 13 amino acids. Per germline, CDR1 SGHDT and CDR2 YYEEEE. The CDR3 loop is CASSLWGPYEQYV. The CDR3 DNA reads as TGTGCCAGCAGCTTGTGGGGTCCCTACGAGCAGTACGTC.

This clonotype was counted many times. This chain joins TRBV29-1 and TRBJ2-7; D is ambiguous. This CDR3 contains 14 residues. Per germline, CDR1 SQVTM and CDR2 ANQGSEA. Trimming removed 0 bases at V and 0 bases at J, with 9 bases between. CDR3: CSVEEDGFSYEQYF. CDR3 sequence (DNA): TGCAGCGTTGAAGAGGACGGATTCTCCTACGAGCAGTACTTC.

This clonotype was seen repeatedly, ten times or more. The CDR3 coding sequence is TGTGCCAGCTCACCAGGGGATCGACCCTTTCAAGAGACCCAGTACTTC. Encoded protein: CASSPGDRPFQETQYF. The chain is built from TRBV18 and TRBJ2-5; D ambiguous. The CDR3 has 16 residues. Trimming pared 2 bases from V and 2 bases from J, leaving 15 bases between. Per the germline V gene, CDR1 is KGHSH and CDR2 is LQKENI.

This clonotype was observed many times. V and J are TRBV27 and TRBJ2-5; D is possibly TRBD2 (7 bases). CDR3 size: 16 residues. CDR1 is MNHEY and CDR2 is SMNVEV in the germline V gene (reference sequence). V lost 6 bases and J 6 bases, leaving 23 bases between the germline ends. The CDR3 loop is CASSTNRGGGGKTQYF. The CDR3 DNA follows: TGTGCCAGCAGCACAAACCGAGGCGGGGGCGGCAAGACCCAGTACTTC.

The table lists this clonotype with many counts. The chain has TRBV12-3 or TRBV12-4 and TRBJ1-1, with D possibly being TRBD1 (5 bases). The CDR3 extends over 15 amino acids. Trimming took 5 bases from V and 0 from J, leaving 13 bases between them. The DNA of the CDR3 is TGTGCCAGCAGTCCACGTTGGGGACTGAACACTGAAGCTTTCTTT. Its protein product is CASSPRWGLNTEAFF.

This clonotype was seen repeatedly, ten times or more. V and J are TRBV5-1 and TRBJ1-3; D is perhaps TRBD1 (5 bases). Germline values: CDR1 SGHRS, CDR2 YFSETQ. The CDR3 is made up of 13 amino acids. V shed 0 bases and J shed 4 bases, with 5 bases lying between them. The CDR3 coding sequence is TGCGCCAGCAGCTTGGGACAGGGAAACACCATATATTTT. Residues: CASSLGQGNTIYF.

This chain joins TRBV5-1 and TRBJ1-1, with a tentative D call TRBD1 (5 bases). Germline V gene data show CDR1 as SGHRS and CDR2 as YFSETQ. Trimming stripped 4 bases from V and 1 base from J, with 17 bases between. This CDR3 spans 16 amino acids. The CDR3 here is CASSPPERGWNTEAFF. CDR3 nucleotides: TGCGCCAGCAGCCCACCCGAGAGGGGATGGAACACTGAAGCTTTCTTT.

This clonotype was seen many times. This sequence joins TRBV7-2 and TRBJ2-2, with 11 bases that match TRBD1. Germline V gene data show CDR1 as SGHTA and CDR2 as FQGNSA. This CDR3 is 17 amino acids long. The V gene end was trimmed by 3 bases and the J gene end by 6 bases; junction bases not matched to a gene: 9. The CDR3 is CASSLISGQGAPGELFF. CDR3 in DNA: TGTGCCAGCAGCTTGATCTCCGGACAGGGGGCCCCCGGGGAGCTGTTTTTT.

This clonotype was found many times. The gene calls are TRBV20-1 and TRBJ2-5; 9 nucleotides agree with TRBD1. Germline trimming cut 3 bases from V and 2 bases from J; bases unmatched to any gene: 4. Germline V gene data show CDR1 as DFQATT and CDR2 as SNEGSKA (reference sequence). This CDR3 has 14 amino acids. The CDR3 sequence: CSASGDRAQETQYF. As DNA, the CDR3 is TGCAGTGCTAGTGGGGACAGGGCTCAAGAGACCCAGTACTTC.

The V and J genes are TRBV11-2 and TRBJ2-7; D is undetermined. Germline values: CDR1 SGHAT, CDR2 FQNNGV. V was cut by 5 bases and J by 2 bases, with 7 bases left in between. CDR3 size: 12 residues. The CDR3 DNA follows: TGTGCCAGCAGCCCAGGTACCTACGAGCAGTACTTC. It is translated as CASSPGTYEQYF. Drawing the rest from reference TRBV11-2 and TRBJ2-7, the complete variable domain is EAGVAQSPRYKIIEKRQSVAFWCNPISGHATLYWYQQILGQGPKLLIQFQNNGVVDDSQLPKDRFSAERLKGVDSTLKIQPAKLEDSAVYLCASSPGTYEQYFGPGTRLTVT.

The chain recombines TRBV18 with TRBJ2-1; 13 bases agree with TRBD2. This CDR3 spans 15 amino acids. Germline CDR1 and CDR2: KGHSH and LQKENI. After removal of 8 bases from V and 9 bases from J, the junction contained 10 bases not matched to a gene. The chain's CDR3 is CASAGTSGEYREQFF. CDR3 coding DNA: TGTGCCAGCGCCGGGACTAGCGGGGAATATCGTGAGCAGTTCTTC.

This clonotype was seen ten or more times. The gene calls are TRBV4-2 and TRBJ2-2; no reliable D call. The germline gives CDR1 LGHNA, CDR2 YNFKEQ. CDR3 length: 15 amino acids. Deletions cut 2 bases from V and 6 bases from J, with 13 bases between. In DNA form, the CDR3 reads TGTGCCAGCAGCCAATTTGCTGGGTCCCCCGGGGAGCTGTTTTTT. Translating gives CASSQFAGSPGELFF.

This clonotype was seen at least ten times. The chain couples TRBV4-3 to TRBJ1-6; no clear D gene. Germline CDR1 LGHNA, CDR2 YSLEER. The CDR3 covers 17 residues. V was clipped by 4 bases and J by 7 bases, with 20 bases between them. The CDR3 region has the DNA TGCGCCAGCAGCCCGTCAGAGAGCGCTTGGACCAATTCACCCCTCCACTTT. This gives the protein CASSPSESAWTNSPLHF.

This clonotype has at least ten counts. This sequence joins TRBV4-3 and TRBJ2-2; the D gene is possibly TRBD1 (5 bases). The CDR3 runs 18 residues. CDR1 and CDR2 from the germline V gene are LGHNA and YSLEER. The V gene lost 0 bases and the J gene lost 2 bases, with 16 bases spanning the gap. CDR3 region: CASSQETTGRINTGELFF. CDR3 nucleotides: TGCGCCAGCAGCCAAGAAACTACAGGACGCATTAACACCGGGGAGCTGTTTTTT.

A remark on this clonotype: This may be a read error, as it is one base from a much larger clone. This chain links TRBV20-1 with TRBJ2-7; tentative D call: TRBD1 (6 bases). The CDR3 has 11 amino acids. Germline CDR1 reads DFQATT; CDR2 reads SNEGSKA (reference sequence). CDR3 loop: CSDRDYQGIYF. In DNA form, the CDR3 reads TGCAGTGATAGAGATTATCAGGGGATATACTTC.

The chain uses TRBV24-1 and TRBJ2-1, with D perhaps TRBD2 (5 bases). The germline CDR1 and CDR2 sequences are KGHDR and SFDVKD. Trimming removed 4 bases at V and 7 bases at J, with 16 bases between. CDR3 length equals 15 residues. CDR3 sequence (DNA): TGTGCCACCAGTGACCGAGGACTGGAAAGGAATGAGCAGTTCTTC. Its protein product is CATSDRGLERNEQFF.

This clonotype was found a few times. The chain links TRBV30 to TRBJ2-7, with D hard to call. Per germline, CDR1 GTSNPN and CDR2 SVGIG (reference sequence). V was clipped by 3 bases and J by 5 bases, with 5 bases between them. This CDR3 has 10 amino acids. DNA of the CDR3: TGTGCCTGGAGCGAGGACGAGCAGTACTTC. This translates into CAWSEDEQYF.

This clonotype was seen repeatedly, ten times or more. The V gene is TRBV12-3 or TRBV12-4, the J gene TRBJ1-5, with 8 nucleotides matching TRBD1. The CDR3 runs to 13 residues. Trimming took 6 bases from V and 8 from J; bases not matched to a gene: 6. For the CDR3, the DNA is TGTGCCAGCAGAGCCGGACAGGGTAAGCCCCAGCATTTT. Its protein is CASRAGQGKPQHF.

This clonotype has ten or more counts. For the CDR3, the DNA is TGTGCCAGCTCACCAAGACAAGACGAGACCCAGTACTTC. Its translation is CASSPRQDETQYF. This rearrangement joins TRBV18 to TRBJ2-5, with D hard to call. Germline CDR1 and CDR2: KGHSH and LQKENI. This CDR3 contains 13 residues. V shed 2 bases and J shed 5 bases, with 9 bases lying between them. The full variable domain, its missing parts supplied by reference TRBV18 and TRBJ2-5, is NAGVMQNPRHLVRRRGQEARLRCSPMKGHSHVYWYRQLPEEGLKFMVYLQKENIIDESGMPKERFSAEFPKEGPSILRIQQVVRGDSAAYFCASSPRQDETQYFGPGTRLLVL.

This clonotype has a count of ten or more. The genes are TRBV4-1 and TRBJ2-1; tentatively, D is TRBD2 (5 bases). Trimming stripped 0 bases from V and 12 bases from J, with 12 bases between. Germline values: CDR1 MGHRA, CDR2 YSYEKL. The CDR3 runs 13 residues. CDR3 residues: CASSQDRETRQFF. The CDR3 DNA reads TGCGCCAGCAGCCAAGATAGGGAGACCAGGCAGTTCTTC.

The sample holds many counts of this clonotype. This chain uses TRBV24-1 with TRBJ2-2; 8 bases agree with TRBD1. The V gene's germline CDR1 is KGHDR and CDR2 SFDVKD. This CDR3 comprises 16 residues. J was trimmed by 4 bases and V by 3 bases; bases with no gene match: 6. CDR3 protein: CATSDPGTGFTGELFF. CDR3 sequence (DNA): TGTGCCACCAGTGATCCCGGGACAGGATTCACCGGGGAGCTGTTTTTT.

This clonotype has a single count. V is TRBV29-1 and J is TRBJ2-5; maybe TRBD1 (6 bases). The CDR3 has 13 amino acids. With 1 base removed from V and 3 bases from J, the gap between germline ends came to 9 bases. CDR1 SQVTM and CDR2 ANQGSEA come from the germline V gene. In nucleotides, the CDR3 is TGCAGCGTTGAAGGCAACAGGGAAGAGACCCAGTACTTC. The encoded protein is CSVEGNREETQYF.

This clonotype was seen ten or more times. The CDR3 protein is CASSDRRGTGGLEQYF. The DNA of the CDR3 is TGCGCCAGCAGTGATCGGAGGGGGACAGGGGGGCTCGAGCAGTACTTC. The V gene is TRBV10-2, the J gene TRBJ2-7, with 11 bases identical to TRBD1. Unmatched junction bases numbered 10, after V lost 3 bases and J lost 6 bases. The CDR3 is made up of 16 amino acids. Germline CDR1 and CDR2: WSHSY and SAAADI.